This TCR beta chain was observed in a study of blood T cell repertoires in COVID-19. As for the study in general: Samples taken during acute and convalescent COVID-19 were collected in the United States, Italy and Spain.

Per the germline V gene, CDR1 is SGHRS and CDR2 is YFSETQ. V lost 4 bases to trimming and J lost 0 bases, with 13 bases between them. CDR3 size: 15 residues. Assay: immunoSEQ multiplex PCR; the TCRdb copy retains only in-frame clones and omits some. The table shows a few hundred thousand clones, with approximately 90% occurring only once. The TCR comes from a woman under 40 who had recovered from COVID-19. The chain has TRBV5-1 and TRBJ1-1; a possible D gene is TRBD1 (6 bases). Input material: peripheral blood. CDR3: CASSPNQGMNTEAFF. CDR3 nucleotides: TGCGCCAGCAGCCCCAACCAGGGGATGAACACTGAAGCTTTCTTT.